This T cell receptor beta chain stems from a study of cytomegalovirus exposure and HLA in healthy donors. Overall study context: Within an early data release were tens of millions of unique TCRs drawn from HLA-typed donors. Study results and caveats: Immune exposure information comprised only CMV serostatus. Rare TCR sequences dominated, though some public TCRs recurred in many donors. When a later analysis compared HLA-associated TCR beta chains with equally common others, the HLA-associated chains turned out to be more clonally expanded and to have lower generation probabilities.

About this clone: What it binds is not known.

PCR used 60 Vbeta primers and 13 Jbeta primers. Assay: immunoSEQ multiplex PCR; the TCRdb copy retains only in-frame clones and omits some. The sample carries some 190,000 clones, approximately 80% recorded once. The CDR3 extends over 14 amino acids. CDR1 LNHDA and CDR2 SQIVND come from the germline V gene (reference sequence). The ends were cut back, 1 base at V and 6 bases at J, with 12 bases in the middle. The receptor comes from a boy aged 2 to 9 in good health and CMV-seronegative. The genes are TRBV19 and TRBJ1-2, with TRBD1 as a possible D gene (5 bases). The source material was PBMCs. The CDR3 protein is CASSIGGGADGYTF. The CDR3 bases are TGTGCCAGTAGTATAGGAGGAGGGGCGGATGGCTACACCTTC.